The present T cell receptor beta chain was sequenced within a study of control samples from healthy donors and cancer patients. Here immunoSEQ multiplex PCR was the method, and the copy in TCRdb shows in-frame clones only, minus some. Among just under 80,000 clones listed, roughly 90% were seen once. Germline-derived CDR1 and CDR2 are MGHRA and YSYEKL. The junction had 9 bases not matched to a gene; V was cut back by 4 bases and J by 6 bases. The CDR3 is made up of 15 amino acids. Sequenced: PBMCs. This sequence joins TRBV4-1 and TRBJ1-1, with TRBD1 matching 9 bases. This clonotype was obtained from a woman aged 60-70 years with head and neck cancer. The chain's CDR3 is CASSLPGQGTAEAFF. CDR3 DNA sequence: TGCGCCAGCAGCCTACCGGGACAGGGTACGGCTGAAGCTTTCTTT.